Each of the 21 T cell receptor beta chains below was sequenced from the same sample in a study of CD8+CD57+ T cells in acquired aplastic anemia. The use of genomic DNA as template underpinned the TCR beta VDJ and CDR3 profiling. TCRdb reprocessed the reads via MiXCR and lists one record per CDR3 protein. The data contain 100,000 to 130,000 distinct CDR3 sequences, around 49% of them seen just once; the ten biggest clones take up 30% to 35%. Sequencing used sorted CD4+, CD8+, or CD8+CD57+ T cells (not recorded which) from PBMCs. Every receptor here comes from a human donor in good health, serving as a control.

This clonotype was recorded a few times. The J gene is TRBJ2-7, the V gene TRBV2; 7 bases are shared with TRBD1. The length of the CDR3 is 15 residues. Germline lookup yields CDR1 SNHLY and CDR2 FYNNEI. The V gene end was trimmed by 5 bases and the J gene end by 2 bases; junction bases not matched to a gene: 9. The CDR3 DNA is TGTGCCAGCAGTCCCACCATTCAGGGGGCCTACGAGCAGTACTTC. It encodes CASSPTIQGAYEQYF.

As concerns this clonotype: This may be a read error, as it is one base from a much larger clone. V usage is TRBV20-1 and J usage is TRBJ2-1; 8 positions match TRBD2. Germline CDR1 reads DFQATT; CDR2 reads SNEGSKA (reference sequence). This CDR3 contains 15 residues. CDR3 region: CGAMAGGASYNEQFF. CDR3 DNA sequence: TGCGGTGCTATGGCCGGGGGGGCCTCCTACAATGAGCAGTTCTTC.

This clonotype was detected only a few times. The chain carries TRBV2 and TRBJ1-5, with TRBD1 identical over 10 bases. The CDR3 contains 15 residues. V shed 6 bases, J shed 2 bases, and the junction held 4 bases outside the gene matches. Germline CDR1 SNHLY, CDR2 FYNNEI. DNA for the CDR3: TGTGCCAGCAGGCCTGGGACAGGGGGCAATCAGCCCCAGCATTTT. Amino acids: CASRPGTGGNQPQHF. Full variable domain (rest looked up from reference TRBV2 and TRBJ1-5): EPEVTQTPSHQVTQMGQEVILRCVPISNHLYFYWYRQILGQKVEFLVSFYNNEISEKSEIFDDQFSVERPDGSNFTLKIRSTKLEDSAMYFCASRPGTGGNQPQHFGDGTRLSIL.

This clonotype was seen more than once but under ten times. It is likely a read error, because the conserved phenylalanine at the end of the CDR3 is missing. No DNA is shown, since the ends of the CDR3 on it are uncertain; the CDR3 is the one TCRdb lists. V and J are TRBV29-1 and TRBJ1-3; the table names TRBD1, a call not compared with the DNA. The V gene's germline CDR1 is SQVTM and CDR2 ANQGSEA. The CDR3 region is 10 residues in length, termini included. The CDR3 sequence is CSVEVAGRNT.

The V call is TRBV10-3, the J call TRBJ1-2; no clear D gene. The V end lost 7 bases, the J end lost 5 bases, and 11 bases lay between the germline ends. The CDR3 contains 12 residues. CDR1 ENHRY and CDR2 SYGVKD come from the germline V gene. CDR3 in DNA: TGTGCCATCACCGAGGGCGGATATGGCTACACCTTC. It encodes CAITEGGYGYTF.

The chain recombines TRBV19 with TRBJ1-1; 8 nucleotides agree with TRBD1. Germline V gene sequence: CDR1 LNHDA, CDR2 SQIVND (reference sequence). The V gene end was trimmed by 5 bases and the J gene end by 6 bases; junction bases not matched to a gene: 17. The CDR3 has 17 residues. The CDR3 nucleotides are TGTGCCAGTAGTTTTGAGGGACAGGTGGGCGAGGGCGCTGAAGCTTTCTTT. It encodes CASSFEGQVGEGAEAFF.

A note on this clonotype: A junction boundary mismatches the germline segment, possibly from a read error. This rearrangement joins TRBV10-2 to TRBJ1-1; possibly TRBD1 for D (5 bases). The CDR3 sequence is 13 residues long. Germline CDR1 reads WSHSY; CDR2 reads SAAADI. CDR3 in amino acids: CASSDQGSTEASF. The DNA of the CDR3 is TGCGCCAGCAGTGACCAGGGAAGCACTGAAGCTTCCTTT.

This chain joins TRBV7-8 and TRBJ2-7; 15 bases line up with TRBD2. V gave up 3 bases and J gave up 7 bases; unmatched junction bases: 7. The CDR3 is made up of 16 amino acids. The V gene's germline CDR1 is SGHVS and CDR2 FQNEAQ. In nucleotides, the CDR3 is TGTGCCAGCAGCTTGGAAGGGACTAGCGGGAGGTATGAGCAGTACTTC. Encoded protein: CASSLEGTSGRYEQYF.

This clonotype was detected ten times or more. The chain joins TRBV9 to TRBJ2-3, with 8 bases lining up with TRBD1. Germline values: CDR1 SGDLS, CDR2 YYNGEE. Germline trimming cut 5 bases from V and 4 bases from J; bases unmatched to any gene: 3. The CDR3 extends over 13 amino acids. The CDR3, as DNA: TGTGCCAGCAGTCAGGGGGCCGCAGATACGCAGTATTTT. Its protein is CASSQGAADTQYF. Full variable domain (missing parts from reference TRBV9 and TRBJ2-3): DSGVTQTPKHLITATGQRVTLRCSPRSGDLSVYWYQQSLDQGLQFLIQYYNGEERAKGNILERFSAQQFPDLHSELNLSSLELGDSALYFCASSQGAADTQYFGPGTRLTVL.

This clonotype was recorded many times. CDR3 nucleotides: TGTGCCAGCAGCGGGGGGGCCATCGGCTACGAGCAGTACTTC. It yields the protein CASSGGAIGYEQYF. V gene TRBV25-1 combines with J gene TRBJ2-7; 8 nucleotides line up with TRBD2. The CDR3 has 14 amino acids. Trimming at V came to 6 bases and at J to 3 bases, leaving 7 bases not matched to a gene. The germline V gene has CDR1 MGHDK and CDR2 SYGVNS.

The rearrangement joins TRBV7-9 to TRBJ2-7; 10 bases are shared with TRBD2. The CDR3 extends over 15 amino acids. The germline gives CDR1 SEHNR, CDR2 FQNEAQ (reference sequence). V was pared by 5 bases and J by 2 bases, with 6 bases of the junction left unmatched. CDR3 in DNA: TGTGCCAGCAGCCGGACTAGCGGATATACCTACGAGCAGTACTTC. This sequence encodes CASSRTSGYTYEQYF.

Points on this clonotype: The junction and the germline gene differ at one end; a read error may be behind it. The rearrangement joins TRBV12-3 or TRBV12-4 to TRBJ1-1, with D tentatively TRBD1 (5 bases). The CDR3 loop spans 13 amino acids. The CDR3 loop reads CASKRIGTTEALF. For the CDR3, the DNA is TGTGCCAGCAAGCGAATAGGGACCACTGAAGCTCTCTTT.

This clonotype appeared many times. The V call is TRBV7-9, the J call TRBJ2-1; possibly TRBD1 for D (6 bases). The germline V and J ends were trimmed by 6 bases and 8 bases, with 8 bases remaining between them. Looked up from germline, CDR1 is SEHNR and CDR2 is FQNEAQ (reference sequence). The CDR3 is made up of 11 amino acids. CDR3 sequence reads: CASRGGHEQFF. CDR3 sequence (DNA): TGTGCCAGCAGAGGGGGACATGAGCAGTTCTTC.

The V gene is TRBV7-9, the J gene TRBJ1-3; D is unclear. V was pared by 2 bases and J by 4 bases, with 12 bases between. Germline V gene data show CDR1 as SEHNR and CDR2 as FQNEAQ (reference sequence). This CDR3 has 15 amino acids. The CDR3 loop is CASSLIRENGNTIYF. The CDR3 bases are TGTGCCAGCAGCTTAATACGGGAAAACGGAAACACCATATATTTT.

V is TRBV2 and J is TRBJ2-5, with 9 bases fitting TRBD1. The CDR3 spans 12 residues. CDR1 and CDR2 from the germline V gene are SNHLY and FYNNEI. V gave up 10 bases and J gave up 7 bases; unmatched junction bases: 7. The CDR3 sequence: CAISPTGGTQYF. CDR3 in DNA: TGTGCCATCAGCCCGACAGGGGGGACCCAGTACTTC.

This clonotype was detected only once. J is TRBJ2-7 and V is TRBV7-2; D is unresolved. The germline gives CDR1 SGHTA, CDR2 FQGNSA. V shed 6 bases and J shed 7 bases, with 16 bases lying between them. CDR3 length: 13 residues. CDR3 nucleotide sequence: TGTGCCAGCAGAGACATTGGGATGGAAGAGCAGTACTTC. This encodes CASRDIGMEEQYF.

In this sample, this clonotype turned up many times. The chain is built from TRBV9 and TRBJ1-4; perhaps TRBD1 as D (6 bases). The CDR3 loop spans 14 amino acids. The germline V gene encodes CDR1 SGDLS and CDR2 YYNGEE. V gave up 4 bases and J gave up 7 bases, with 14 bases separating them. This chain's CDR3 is CASSLGGGTEKLFF. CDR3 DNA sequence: TGTGCCAGCAGCCTAGGGGGTGGAACTGAAAAACTGTTTTTT.

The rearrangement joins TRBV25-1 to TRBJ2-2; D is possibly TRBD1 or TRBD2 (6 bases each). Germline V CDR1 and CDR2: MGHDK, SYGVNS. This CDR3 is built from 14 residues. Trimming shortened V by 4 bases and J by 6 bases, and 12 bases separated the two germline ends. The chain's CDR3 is CASSVGGPAGELFF. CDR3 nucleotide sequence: TGTGCCAGCAGTGTTGGGGGGCCCGCCGGGGAGCTGTTTTTT.

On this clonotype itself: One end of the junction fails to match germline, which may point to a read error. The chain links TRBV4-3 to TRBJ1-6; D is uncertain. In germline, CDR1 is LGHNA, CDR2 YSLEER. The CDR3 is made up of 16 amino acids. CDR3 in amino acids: CASSQSRSTLNSPPHF. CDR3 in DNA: TGCGCCAGCAGCCAAAGTCGATCGACCCTTAATTCACCCCCCCACTTT.

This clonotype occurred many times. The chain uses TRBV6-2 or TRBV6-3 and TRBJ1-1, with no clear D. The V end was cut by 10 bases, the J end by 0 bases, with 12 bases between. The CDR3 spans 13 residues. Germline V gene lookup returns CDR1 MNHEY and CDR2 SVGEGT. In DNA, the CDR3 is TGTGCCACCGGGATTTCTATGAACACTGAAGCTTTCTTT. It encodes CATGISMNTEAFF.

CDR3 residues: CASSSAASPLHF. CDR3 DNA sequence: TGTGCCAGCAGCTCCGCCGCATCACCCCTCCACTTT. The V call is TRBV7-9, the J call TRBJ1-6; D gene ambiguous. The germline V gene encodes CDR1 SEHNR and CDR2 FQNEAQ (reference sequence). The length of the CDR3 is 12 residues. Trimming took off 4 bases at V and 10 bases at J, with 8 bases between the two ends.